The rows below give T cell receptor beta chains drawn from one sample of a study of PD-1 and CTLA-4 blockade in melanoma. Measured with immunoSEQ multiplex PCR; TCRdb has only the in-frame clones, and not every one. Of around 7,200 clones listed, about four fifths are singletons. Here the sequenced sample was CD8+ T cells from peripheral blood, taken before anti-PD-1 treatment. These receptors all come from a human donor with melanoma. The CDR3 runs from the conserved cysteine through the conserved F or W. A D gene is named only where the DNA matches it firmly. The size field is filled for only some rows; it gives once, few, many or a size class.

len	abundance	v_gene	j_gene	d_gene	CDR3aa	CDR3nt
14	NA	TRBV4-3	TRBJ2-7	NA	CASSQDPGTYEQYF	TGCGCCAGCAGCCAAGATCCAGGGACCTACGAGCAGTACTTC
14	medium-sized	TRBV4-3	TRBJ2-3	NA	CASSQGTGTDTQYF	TGCGCCAGCAGCCAGGGAACTGGCACAGATACGCAGTATTTT
15	NA	TRBV7-9	TRBJ2-1	NA	CASSLERALNNEQFF	TGTGCCAGCAGCTTAGAACGGGCATTAAATAATGAGCAGTTCTTC
14	NA	TRBV30	TRBJ1-6	NA	CARSPGHINSPLHF	TGTGCCCGGAGCCCAGGACACATTAATTCACCCCTCCACTTT
15	NA	TRBV5-3	TRBJ1-1	NA	CARSPNIGMNTEAFF	TGTGCCAGAAGCCCGAATATTGGGATGAACACTGAAGCTTTCTTT
13	NA	TRBV11-3	TRBJ2-1	NA	CASSLDSGNEQFF	TGTGCCAGCAGCCTCGACAGTGGGAATGAGCAGTTCTTC
15	few	TRBV19	TRBJ1-5	TRBD1	CASSIGQGFFQPQHF	TGTGCCAGTAGTATCGGACAGGGTTTTTTTCAGCCCCAGCATTTT
12	NA	TRBV7-9	TRBJ1-1	NA	CASTRANTEAFF	TGTGCCAGCACGAGAGCGAACACTGAAGCTTTCTTT
14	NA	TRBV7-9	TRBJ2-1	NA	CASSLGARADEQFF	TGTGCCAGCAGCTTAGGGGCGCGCGCCGATGAGCAGTTCTTC
15	NA	TRBV5-1	TRBJ1-1	TRBD1	CASSRTGGVNTEAFF	TGCGCCAGCAGCCGGACAGGGGGAGTGAACACTGAAGCTTTCTTT
16	NA	TRBV11-2	TRBJ1-2	NA	CASSLAGTTPYYGYTF	TGTGCCAGCAGCTTAGCCGGGACCACCCCCTATTATGGCTACACCTTC
15	NA	TRBV13	TRBJ2-1	NA	CASSPTGTEYNEQFF	TGTGCCAGCAGCCCGACCGGGACGGAATACAATGAGCAGTTCTTC
15	large	TRBV9	TRBJ2-7	NA	CASSPMWTPSYEQYF	TGTGCCAGCAGCCCGATGTGGACCCCGTCCTACGAGCAGTACTTC
15	NA	TRBV27	TRBJ2-3	NA	CASSINGPHEDTQYF	TGTGCCAGCAGCATTAACGGGCCGCACGAGGATACGCAGTATTTT
13	NA	TRBV4-1	TRBJ1-1	NA	CASGGAPNTEAFF	TGCGCCAGTGGGGGGGCCCCGAACACTGAAGCTTTCTTT
15	NA	TRBV5-6	TRBJ2-7	NA	CASSLGQTTSYEQYF	TGTGCCAGCAGCTTGGGACAGACAACCTCCTACGAGCAGTACTTC
16	NA	TRBV27	TRBJ2-6	TRBD1	CASSTKGGPGANVLTF	TGTGCCAGCTCAACAAAAGGGGGCCCTGGGGCCAACGTCCTGACTTTC
13	NA	TRBV12-3/TRBV12-4	TRBJ1-2	NA	CASRSDRSYGYTF	TGTGCCAGCAGGTCCGACAGATCGTATGGCTACACCTTC
11	NA	TRBV30	TRBJ2-7	TRBD2	CAWTPGGEQYF	TGTGCCTGGACGCCGGGAGGCGAGCAGTACTTC
17	NA	TRBV13	TRBJ1-2	TRBD1	CASSSGTGGAAGYGYTF	TGTGCCAGCAGCTCCGGGACAGGGGGTGCAGCGGGATATGGCTACACCTTC
15	NA	TRBV27	TRBJ2-7	NA	CASSSQGSAGYEQYF	TGTGCCAGCAGTTCCCAGGGTTCAGCCGGCTACGAGCAGTACTTC
14	NA	TRBV6-1	TRBJ2-7	NA	CASSEEARGHEQYF	TGTGCCAGCAGTGAAGAGGCCAGGGGCCACGAGCAGTACTTC
13	NA	TRBV10-1	TRBJ1-2	NA	CASSERNTYGYTF	TGCGCCAGCAGTGAGAGGAATACCTATGGCTACACCTTC
14	few	TRBV30	TRBJ2-5	TRBD1	CAWSEGQGRETQYF	TGTGCCTGGAGTGAGGGACAGGGTAGGGAGACCCAGTACTTC
13	NA	TRBV12-3/TRBV12-4	TRBJ1-1	NA	CASSLGPSTEAFF	TGTGCCAGCAGTTTGGGTCCCAGCACTGAAGCTTTCTTT
13	NA	TRBV5-8	TRBJ2-5	NA	CASTMGLGETQYF	TGTGCCAGCACCATGGGGTTAGGGGAGACCCAGTACTTC
19	NA	TRBV5-1	TRBJ2-7	TRBD2	CASSLRGPGELAETYEQYF	TGCGCCAGCAGCTTAAGGGGACCGGGTGAGCTAGCGGAGACCTACGAGCAGTACTTC
15	few	TRBV2	TRBJ1-3	NA	CASRVAGGSGNTIYF	TGTGCCAGCAGAGTGGCGGGTGGCTCTGGAAACACCATATATTTT
13	NA	TRBV18	TRBJ1-1	NA	CASSPPIGTEAFF	TGTGCCAGCTCACCACCTATTGGCACTGAAGCTTTCTTT
14	NA	TRBV5-5	TRBJ2-7	NA	CASSPYGEDYEQYF	TGTGCCAGCAGCCCTTATGGGGAGGACTACGAGCAGTACTTC
17	NA	TRBV27	TRBJ2-7	TRBD2	CASSATSGRASGTEQYF	TGTGCCAGCAGTGCGACTAGCGGGAGGGCCTCAGGGACCGAGCAGTACTTC
15	NA	TRBV3-1/TRBV3-2	TRBJ2-1	NA	CASSQDLNPYNEQFF	TGTGCCAGCAGCCAAGACTTAAACCCCTACAATGAGCAGTTCTTC
15	NA	TRBV27	TRBJ1-4	NA	CASSTGPVANEKLFF	TGTGCCAGCAGTACGGGACCCGTCGCGAATGAAAAACTGTTTTTT
16	medium-sized	TRBV19	TRBJ2-3	TRBD1	CASSIEGQLSTDTQYF	TGTGCCAGTAGTATCGAGGGACAGCTAAGCACAGATACGCAGTATTTT